A single sample is the source of the 3 T cell receptor beta chains below, sequenced in a study of T cells after yellow fever vaccination. TCRdb itself ran the 5' RACE reads through MiXCR, one entry per CDR3 protein. Of around 530,000 distinct CDR3 sequences listed, around 17% are singletons. The material was PBMCs, obtained roughly 5 days after the first yellow fever vaccination. These receptors all stem from a man aged 18 to 30 who received the YFV17D yellow fever vaccine.

This clonotype appeared a few times. Written as DNA, the CDR3 is TGTGCCAGCAGCTTAGGCGGCTACGGGCCCTACGAGCAGTACTTC. Its translation is CASSLGGYGPYEQYF. The V call is TRBV13, the J call TRBJ2-7; the D is unclear. Germline CDR1 and CDR2: PRHDT and FYEKMQ (reference sequence). The CDR3 spans 15 residues. The V and J ends lost 0 bases and 2 bases respectively, with 11 bases between them.

The chain has TRBV12-5 and TRBJ2-5; 11 nucleotides align to TRBD1. The CDR3 contains 15 residues. V trimming: 6 bases; J trimming: 2 bases; junction bases outside the gene matches: 5. In germline, CDR1 is LGHNT, CDR2 FRNRAP. The CDR3, as DNA: TGTGCTAGTGGCCCGGACAGGGGGCGGCAAGAGACCCAGTACTTC. Protein sequence: CASGPDRGRQETQYF.

This clonotype was detected a few times. This chain joins TRBV29-1 and TRBJ2-1; D uncertain. V lost 4 bases and J 0 bases, leaving 10 bases between the germline ends. Germline loops: CDR1 SQVTM, CDR2 ANQGSEA. This CDR3 is built from 14 residues. In nucleotides, the CDR3 is TGCAGCGTTGTTTTGTTAATCTCCTACAATGAGCAGTTCTTC. Its protein product is CSVVLLISYNEQFF.